Listed below are T cell receptor beta chains from one sample, sequenced in a study of blood T cell repertoires in COVID-19. Data came from immunoSEQ multiplex PCR; TCRdb stores just in-frame clones and leaves some out. Here the sample spans approximately 270,000 clones, around 88% being singletons. The sample was peripheral blood. These receptors were obtained from a woman aged 25 to 39 with COVID-19, enrolled during active disease. CDR3s include the opening cysteine and the closing phenylalanine or tryptophan. D genes are given only for firm matches. Not all rows give a size; the values are once, few, many and, for expanded clones, a class.

>TRBV5-1|TRBJ1-1|.|.|14
CASSLAGGGTEAFF
TGCGCCAGCAGCTTGGCCGGGGGGGGGACTGAAGCTTTCTTT
>TRBV5-1|TRBJ1-1|TRBD1|.|14
CASSLRGQGTEAFF
TGCGCCAGCAGCCTCAGGGGGCAAGGCACTGAAGCTTTCTTT
>TRBV7-9|TRBJ1-1|.|.|15
CASSLGEGFGTEAFF
TGTGCCAGCAGCTTAGGTGAGGGCTTTGGCACTGAAGCTTTCTTT
>TRBV18|TRBJ2-2|.|.|16
CASSPPGGLDTGELFF
TGTGCCAGCTCACCACCGGGGGGGCTGGACACCGGGGAGCTGTTTTTT
>TRBV6-5|TRBJ1-1|.|few|13
CASSSRDISEAFF
TGTGCCAGCAGTTCCCGGGACATCTCCGAAGCTTTCTTT
>TRBV19|TRBJ1-5|TRBD1|once|17
CASSLGRQGARNQPQHF
TGTGCCAGTAGCCTGGGGAGGCAGGGGGCTAGAAATCAGCCCCAGCATTTT
>TRBV27|TRBJ1-1|TRBD1|few|14
CASTLKTGYTEAFF
TGTGCCAGCACCCTTAAGACAGGGTACACTGAAGCTTTCTTT
>TRBV7-2|TRBJ2-3|.|.|15
CASSLQGTSTDTQYF
TGTGCCAGCAGCCTACAGGGAACTAGCACAGATACGCAGTATTTT
>TRBV29-1|TRBJ1-1|TRBD1|.|17
CSVEIWTGDSMNTEAFF
TGCAGCGTTGAAATCTGGACAGGGGATTCCATGAACACTGAAGCTTTCTTT
>TRBV18|TRBJ2-1|TRBD2|.|16
CASSPSGGGYYNEQFF
TGTGCCAGCTCACCATCTGGGGGAGGGTACTACAATGAGCAGTTCTTC
>TRBV4-3|TRBJ1-3|.|.|16
CARGGVHPLRGNTIYF
TGCGCCAGGGGGGGGGTGCACCCGCTGAGAGGAAACACCATATATTTT
>TRBV18|TRBJ2-2|.|.|16
CASSPQQASNTGELFF
TGTGCCAGCTCACCTCAACAGGCCAGTAACACCGGGGAGCTGTTTTTT
>TRBV7-2|TRBJ1-6|.|once|14
CASSLDFLNSPLHF
TGTGCCAGCAGCTTAGACTTCCTTAATTCACCCCTCCACTTT
>TRBV19|TRBJ2-7|TRBD1|few|16
CASSTRGGQGAVEQYF
TGTGCCAGTAGCACCCGGGGCGGACAGGGGGCGGTCGAGCAGTACTTC
>TRBV28|TRBJ2-7|.|.|15
CASSLYSGGSYEQYF
TGTGCCAGCAGTTTATATTCCGGGGGCTCCTACGAGCAGTACTTC
>TRBV6-6|TRBJ2-1|TRBD1|.|15
CASSYGQGAVNEQFF
TGTGCCAGCAGTTACGGACAGGGGGCCGTCAATGAGCAGTTCTTC
>TRBV7-9|TRBJ2-1|TRBD1|.|15
CASSRQGGGYNEQFF
TGTGCCAGCAGCCGACAGGGCGGAGGCTACAATGAGCAGTTCTTC
>TRBV11-2|TRBJ1-3|TRBD1|.|15
CASSFTGDSGNTIYF
TGTGCCAGCAGCTTCACAGGGGACTCTGGAAACACCATATATTTT
>TRBV29-1|TRBJ2-2|.|.|14
CSAAGTHGTGELFF
TGCAGCGCCGCCGGGACACACGGCACCGGGGAGCTGTTTTTT
>TRBV28|TRBJ2-7|.|.|14
CASTAPGTNYEQYF
TGTGCCAGCACCGCACCCGGGACAAATTACGAGCAGTACTTC
>TRBV18|TRBJ2-7|.|.|14
CASSPQTDSYEQYF
TGTGCCAGCTCACCTCAGACAGACTCCTACGAGCAGTACTTC
>TRBV4-3|TRBJ2-5|TRBD1|.|18
CASSQVRQGEGAKETQYF
TGCGCCAGCAGCCAAGTACGACAGGGGGAAGGCGCGAAGGAGACCCAGTACTTC
>TRBV5-1|TRBJ2-3|TRBD2|.|19
CASRSFGAGVGPGTDTQYF
TGCGCCAGCAGGTCGTTCGGGGCGGGAGTAGGGCCTGGCACAGATACGCAGTATTTT
>TRBV4-1|TRBJ1-4|.|.|14
CASRLAGFNEKLFF
TGCGCCAGCAGGCTTGCCGGTTTTAATGAAAAACTGTTTTTT
>TRBV5-3|TRBJ1-3|.|.|19
CARSLTGQGTPSSGNTIYF
TGTGCCAGAAGCCTAACGGGTCAGGGGACACCGAGCTCTGGAAACACCATATATTTT
>TRBV2|TRBJ2-3|TRBD2|.|18
CASPGGSDLFFSTDTQYF
TGTGCCAGTCCGGGGGGTTCGGACCTCTTTTTTAGCACAGATACGCAGTATTTT
>TRBV29-1|TRBJ2-3|TRBD2|.|18
CSGTGLAGGEGAADTQYF
TGCAGCGGGACGGGACTAGCGGGCGGTGAAGGGGCTGCAGATACGCAGTATTTT
>TRBV27|TRBJ2-3|TRBD2|.|15
CASSSAGVGEDTQYF
TGTGCCAGCAGTTCTGCGGGAGTAGGTGAAGATACGCAGTATTTT
>TRBV9|TRBJ1-2|.|.|14
CASSVENENYGYTF
TGTGCCAGCAGCGTAGAGAACGAGAACTATGGCTACACCTTC